This T cell receptor (beta chain) was documented in a study of technical replicates of blood from a handful of donors (dated by TCRdb to 2015 to 2018). Receptor libraries were prepared by the immunoSEQ multiplex PCR assay. TCRdb took over this immuneACCESS table, retaining in-frame rearrangements with V and J assigned. Such tables are incomplete; in checked studies, under half of the missing clones stem from an unresolved V gene, and the remainder is unexplained. The table for this sample lists 95,000 to 100,000 clones; 95% of them were counted only once. The ten biggest clones cover about 0.21% of the sample. Notes on this clone: Its binding antigen is unknown. Base-call qualities are not available, and no considerably larger clone is one nucleotide away.

V has 6 bases trimmed and J has 6 bases trimmed; junction bases matching no gene number 9. Per the germline V gene, MNHEY is the CDR1 and SVGAGI is the CDR2. Measured from the cysteine to the phenylalanine, the CDR3 is 15 residues long. Only the CDR3 DNA stays, 45 bases, in frame from base 1. The specimen sequenced was T cells isolated from PBMCs. Recombination joined TRBV6-5 with TRBJ1-5; 9 bases in the middle match TRBD1. The sequence was obtained from a human donor in good health. The CDR3 protein: CASRETGGGTQPQHF. The nucleotide sequence is given as TGTGCCAGCAGAGAAACAGGGGGCGGAACTCAGCCCCAGCATTTT.